Below, 27 T cell receptor beta chains from the same sample are listed, as sequenced in a study of blood T cells in healthy people across ages. Together with a sample-barcoded 5' primer, a J-beta primer mix was included in a second PCR lasting about 7 to 12 cycles. From the 5' RACE reads, TCRdb called clonotypes with MiXCR, one entry per CDR3 protein. Here the sample spans fewer than 2 million distinct CDR3 sequences, around 40% being singletons. The specimen was blood. The receptor source for this set is a human donor in good health.

The chain employs TRBV20-1 and TRBJ2-3, with 13 positions matching TRBD2. CDR3 size: 19 residues. Germline V gene sequence: CDR1 DFQATT, CDR2 SNEGSKA (reference sequence). Trimming took 0 bases from V and 4 from J; bases not matched to a gene: 13. The CDR3 reads CSARDKLAGGLLSADTQYF. As DNA, the CDR3 is TGCAGTGCTAGAGATAAACTAGCGGGGGGGCTCCTTTCAGCAGATACGCAGTATTTT.

The chain is built from TRBV20-1 and TRBJ1-1; TRBD1 aligns across 8 bases. V lost 3 bases and J lost 2; bases outside the gene matches: 8. The CDR3 runs to 15 residues. Per germline, CDR1 DFQATT and CDR2 SNEGSKA (reference sequence). The CDR3 DNA sequence: TGCAGTGCTAGTTCCCTTGACAGGGGAAACACTGAAGCTTTCTTT. It yields the protein CSASSLDRGNTEAFF.

The chain uses TRBV5-1 and TRBJ1-2; 9 nucleotides agree with TRBD1. Germline CDR1 and CDR2: SGHRS and YFSETQ. The CDR3 is 17 residues long. Germline trimming cut 4 bases from V and 6 bases from J; bases unmatched to any gene: 16. This CDR3 reads CASSRLVGTGRRNGYTF. CDR3 nucleotides: TGCGCCAGCAGCCGGTTGGTTGGGACAGGGAGGCGGAATGGCTACACCTTC. The variable domain in full, with the rest retrieved from reference TRBV5-1 and TRBJ1-2, is KAGVTQTPRYLIKTRGQQVTLSCSPISGHRSVSWYQQTPGQGLQFLFEYFSETQRNKGNFPGRFSGRQFSNSRSEMNVSTLELGDSALYLCASSRLVGTGRRNGYTFGSGTRLTVV.

In its sample, this clonotype was seen a few times. The V and J genes are TRBV7-2 and TRBJ2-7; D is perhaps TRBD2 (5 bases). The CDR3 is 15 amino acids. The V gene lost 5 bases and the J gene lost 2 bases, with 16 bases spanning the gap. CDR1 is SGHTA and CDR2 is FQGNSA in the germline V gene. CDR3 DNA sequence: TGTGCCAGCAGCGAGCTAGCTGTGTCCCCCTACGAGCAGTACTTC. It translates to CASSELAVSPYEQYF.

Only one count was recorded for this clonotype. This rearrangement joins TRBV29-1 to TRBJ1-1, with TRBD1 matching over 7 bases. Germline V lookup: CDR1 SQVTM, CDR2 ANQGSEA. J lost 0 bases, V lost 8 bases, and 9 bases had no gene match. The length of the CDR3 is 14 residues. CDR3 sequence (DNA): TGCAGCCCCGTGAGGACAGGCATGAACACTGAAGCTTTCTTT. Amino acids: CSPVRTGMNTEAFF.

The chain uses TRBV20-1 and TRBJ2-7; 8 bases line up with TRBD2. The J call may be faulty, since TRBJ2-5 better matches the DNA end. Germline values: CDR1 DFQATT, CDR2 SNEGSKA (reference sequence). This CDR3 is built from 12 residues. The CDR3 nucleotides are TGCAGTGCTTGGCCGGGGGGGGAGACCCAGTACTTC. As protein: CSAWPGGETQYF.

The sample holds a few counts of this clonotype. At one end, the junction sequence differs from germline, possibly due to a read error. This rearrangement joins TRBV29-1 to TRBJ2-3; possibly TRBD2 for D (5 bases). The CDR3 contains 15 residues. CDR1 and CDR2 (germline): SQVTM, ANQGSEA. The CDR3 DNA reads as TGCGGCGTTGATGGAGGAAAGCCTAGCACAGATACGCAGTATTTT. Encoded protein: CGVDGGKPSTDTQYF.

About this clonotype itself: One junction end disagrees with the germline gene, perhaps due to a read error. The chain is built from TRBV29-1 and TRBJ1-3, with D tentatively TRBD1 (5 bases). The CDR3 is 12 residues long. Germline V lookup: CDR1 SQVTM, CDR2 ANQGSEA. CDR3 residues: CSVEAPGPRVDF. The CDR3 nucleotides read TGCAGCGTTGAAGCCCCGGGGCCCAGGGTAGATTTT.

The chain combines TRBV12-3 or TRBV12-4 with TRBJ2-1, with 9 bases matching TRBD1. This CDR3 spans 15 amino acids. Germline trimming cut 5 bases from V and 7 bases from J; bases unmatched to any gene: 9. CDR3: CASSAPGQGANEQFF. CDR3 coding DNA: TGTGCCAGCAGTGCTCCGGGACAGGGAGCGAATGAGCAGTTCTTC.

CDR3 amino acids: CASSVGDYHYEQYF. In nucleotides, the CDR3 is TGTGCCAGCAGCGTTGGGGACTACCACTACGAGCAGTACTTC. This sequence joins TRBV9 and TRBJ2-7; 7 bases are a match to TRBD2. The CDR3 runs 14 residues. The junction had 5 bases not matched to a gene; V was cut back by 2 bases and J by 3 bases. The germline V gene encodes CDR1 SGDLS and CDR2 YYNGEE.

The chain employs TRBV20-1 and TRBJ1-2; 7 bases agree with TRBD1. The CDR3 has 16 amino acids. Germline CDR1 and CDR2: DFQATT and SNEGSKA (reference sequence). V shed 6 bases, J shed 1 base, and the junction held 14 bases outside the gene matches. CDR3: CSAERQGARFNYGYTF. Written as DNA, the CDR3 is TGCAGTGCAGAGAGACAGGGAGCCCGATTTAACTATGGCTACACCTTC.

The rearrangement joins TRBV12-3 or TRBV12-4 to TRBJ2-5; 8 bases are shared with TRBD1. The CDR3 is 18 amino acids. Trimming cost V 5 bases and J 5 bases; bases outside gene matches: 19. The CDR3 nucleotides read TGTGCCAGCAGTCCGTTTGTGGGGCGGACAGGGACCTTCGAGACCCAGTACTTC. Translation gives CASSPFVGRTGTFETQYF.

The V and J genes are TRBV20-1 and TRBJ1-1; no reliable D call. Germline V gives CDR1 DFQATT, CDR2 SNEGSKA (reference sequence). Trimming took off 0 bases at V and 0 bases at J, with 17 bases between the two ends. This CDR3 has 17 amino acids. CDR3 nucleotide sequence: TGCAGTGCTAGAGATGTGGGTGGGAGCCTGATGAACACTGAAGCTTTCTTT. This sequence encodes CSARDVGGSLMNTEAFF.

The chain has TRBV12-3 or TRBV12-4 and TRBJ2-2, with 7 bases matching TRBD2. There are 16 residues in the CDR3. V lost 6 bases and J lost 0; bases outside the gene matches: 7. The CDR3 region has the DNA TGTGCCAGCAGCCGAGCGGGGTTCGCGAACACCGGGGAGCTGTTTTTT. Its protein is CASSRAGFANTGELFF.

In regard to this clonotype: One junction end does not reproduce the germline sequence, and a read error may be involved. The chain couples TRBV12-3 or TRBV12-4 to TRBJ2-5, with D perhaps TRBD2 (5 bases). The CDR3 is 14 residues long. The CDR3 is CASSARAAEETQYF. Written as DNA, the CDR3 is TGTGCCAGCAGTGCGAGGGCGGCTGAAGAGACCCAGTACTTT.

This clonotype was seen a few times. This rearrangement joins TRBV6-1 to TRBJ1-5; TRBD1 might be the D (5 bases). This CDR3 contains 15 residues. Trimming stripped 11 bases from V and 3 bases from J, with 20 bases between. Germline V CDR1 and CDR2: MNHNS, SASEGT. CDR3 bases: TGTGCCTGCAAGAGGGACGCCCGATTCAATCAGCCCCAGCATTTT. Protein product: CACKRDARFNQPQHF.

Turning to this clonotype: A much larger clonotype is one base distant, so this may be a read error. The chain joins TRBV7-2 to TRBJ2-1, with D tentatively TRBD1 or TRBD2 (5 bases each). Trimming removed 2 bases at V and 1 base at J, with 12 bases between. The germline CDR1 and CDR2 sequences are SGHTA and FQGNSA. This CDR3 is built from 16 residues. In nucleotides, the CDR3 is TGTGCCAGCAGCTTATCGGGGTGGGGGTCCTACAATGAGCAGTTCTTC. Translated, it gives CASSLSGWGSYNEQFF.

The chain is built from TRBV20-1 and TRBJ2-3; 8 positions match TRBD1. With 6 bases clipped from V and 0 bases from J, the junction kept 8 bases outside the gene matches. In germline, CDR1 is DFQATT, CDR2 SNEGSKA (reference sequence). This CDR3 contains 15 residues. CDR3 region: CSAPLTGASTDTQYF. In nucleotides, the CDR3 is TGCAGTGCCCCCTTGACAGGGGCGAGCACAGATACGCAGTATTTT.

In its sample, this clonotype was seen a few times. The J gene is TRBJ2-1, the V gene TRBV12-3 or TRBV12-4, with D possibly TRBD2 on 6 matching bases. The CDR3 has 16 residues. Trimming removed 4 bases from V and 0 bases from J, with 13 bases in between. The CDR3 sequence: CASSSRDFGSYNEQFF. CDR3 nucleotides: TGTGCCAGCAGTTCTCGGGACTTCGGCTCCTACAATGAGCAGTTCTTC.

This clonotype has at least ten counts. This chain joins TRBV7-8 and TRBJ2-5; D may be TRBD2 (6 bases). V was pared by 2 bases and J by 5 bases, with 9 bases between. The CDR3 is made up of 13 amino acids. CDR1 and CDR2 (germline): SGHVS, FQNEAQ. The CDR3 reads CASSLLGGETQYF. CDR3 DNA: TGTGCCAGCAGCTTACTCGGAGGGGAGACCCAGTACTTC.

The chain couples TRBV29-1 to TRBJ2-1, with 7 bases that match TRBD1. The CDR3 sequence is 12 residues long. The J segment lost 8 bases and the V segment lost 6 bases, leaving 7 bases of the junction unmatched. Germline CDR1 and CDR2: SQVTM and ANQGSEA. CDR3 in DNA: TGCAGCGTCCGACGACAGGGCCATGAGCAGTTCTTC. Amino acids: CSVRRQGHEQFF.

This clonotype has a count of ten or more. The chain joins TRBV29-1 to TRBJ2-7; 7 bases line up with TRBD2. V was pared by 3 bases and J by 3 bases, with 8 bases of the junction left unmatched. This CDR3 has 14 residues. CDR1 and CDR2 from the germline V gene are SQVTM and ANQGSEA. The CDR3: CSVDEASGGYEQYF. The DNA of the CDR3 is TGCAGCGTTGATGAGGCTAGCGGAGGCTACGAGCAGTACTTC.

This clonotype showed up just a few times. The chain employs TRBV7-2 and TRBJ2-4, with D hard to call. The DNA end lines up better with TRBJ2-7; the J call may be wrong. The CDR3 runs 12 residues. Germline-derived CDR1 and CDR2 are SGHTA and FQGNSA. The CDR3 protein is CASSPQYYEQYF. Here the CDR3 DNA reads TGTGCCAGCAGCCCCCAGTACTACGAGCAGTACTTC.

This clonotype was counted only a few times. V gene TRBV18 combines with J gene TRBJ2-7; D ambiguous. This CDR3 is built from 15 residues. The ends were cut back, 2 bases at V and 4 bases at J, with 15 bases in the middle. Germline V gene lookup returns CDR1 KGHSH and CDR2 LQKENI. Written as DNA, the CDR3 is TGTGCCAGCTCACCAGGCGCTGGTGTTCCTTACGAGCAGTACTTC. Its translation is CASSPGAGVPYEQYF.

The chain uses TRBV10-3 and TRBJ1-2; D gene ambiguous. V lost 4 bases to trimming and J lost 1 base, with 13 bases between them. Germline loops: CDR1 ENHRY, CDR2 SYGVKD. This CDR3 contains 15 residues. CDR3 sequence reads: CAISGPIELNYGYTF. As DNA, the CDR3 is TGTGCCATCAGTGGCCCCATAGAACTTAACTATGGCTACACCTTC.

This clonotype has only a few counts. The chain is built from TRBV6-6 and TRBJ2-7, with 8 bases matching TRBD1. Looked up from germline, CDR1 is MNHNY and CDR2 is SVGAGI (reference sequence). Trimming at V came to 6 bases and at J to 3 bases, leaving 7 bases not matched to a gene. CDR3 length: 14 amino acids. This CDR3 is CASRTGQGSYEQYF. CDR3 nucleotides: TGTGCCAGCAGAACTGGACAGGGAAGCTACGAGCAGTACTTC.

This clonotype was seen more than once but under ten times. The chain has TRBV3-1 and TRBJ2-1; TRBD2 might be the D (6 bases). V shed 4 bases and J shed 7 bases, with 14 bases lying between them. CDR1 and CDR2 (germline): LGHDT, YNNKEL (reference sequence). The CDR3 sequence is 14 residues long. As DNA, the CDR3 is TGTGCCAGCAGCCGAACGACTAGGCGGAATGAGCAGTTCTTC. Amino acids: CASSRTTRRNEQFF.